The present T cell receptor beta chain was sequenced within a study of vaccination effects on CD4 cells after COVID-19. Expansion of antigen-specific CD4+ T cells with viral peptide pools was carried out by the ViraFEST assay before sequencing. Cultured cells yielded isolated CD4+ T cells after around 9 days. Neither prior SARS-CoV-2 infection nor positive nucleocapsid antibodies were present in the vaccine recipients. On day 3 and again on day 7, half the medium was replaced with IL-2 medium. Regarding this clone: Its antigen is as yet unknown.

The method was immunoSEQ multiplex PCR; TCRdb's version includes in-frame clones alone and lacks a portion of them. The sample comprises around 24,000 clones, roughly 70% of which are singletons, and roughly 3.4% rests with the top ten. Germline lookup yields CDR1 WNHNN and CDR2 SYGVQD (reference sequence). The V gene end was trimmed by 5 bases and the J gene end by 2 bases; junction bases not matched to a gene: 5. The CDR3 has 14 amino acids. Specimen: CD4+ T cells from PBMCs cultured with SARS-CoV-2 spike peptides, collected before COVID-19 vaccination. This chain uses TRBV10-1 with TRBJ2-7; TRBD2 agrees at 8 bases. The sequence was obtained from a human donor who received a COVID-19 vaccine. CDR3 in DNA: TGCGCCAGCAGTAAGACTAGCGCTGCCTACGAGCAGTACTTC. Protein product: CASSKTSAAYEQYF.